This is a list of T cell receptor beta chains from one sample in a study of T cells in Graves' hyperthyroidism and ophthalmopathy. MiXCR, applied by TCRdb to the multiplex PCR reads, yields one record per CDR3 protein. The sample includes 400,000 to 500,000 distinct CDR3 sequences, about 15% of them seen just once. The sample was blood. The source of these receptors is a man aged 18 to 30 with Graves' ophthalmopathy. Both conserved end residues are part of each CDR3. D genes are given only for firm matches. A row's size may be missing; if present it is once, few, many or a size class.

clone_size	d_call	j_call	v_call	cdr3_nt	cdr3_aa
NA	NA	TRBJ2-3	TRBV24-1	TGTGCCACCAGCGAGACTGGAACCACAGATACGCAGTATTTT	CATSETGTTDTQYF
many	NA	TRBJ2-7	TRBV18	TGTGCCAGCTCACCACCAATCCCCCGGGCCTCGGGATACGAGCAGTACTTC	CASSPPIPRASGYEQYF
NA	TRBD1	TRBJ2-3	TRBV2	TGTGCCAGCGAAAGACAGGGGGCTAGCACAGATACGCAGTATTTT	CASERQGASTDTQYF
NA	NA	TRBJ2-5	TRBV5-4	TGTGCCAGCAGCTTGGCGTGGACTGGGGCGGAGACCCAGTACTTC	CASSLAWTGAETQYF
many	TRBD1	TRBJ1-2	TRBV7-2	TGTGCCAGCAGCTCAACCGGGACAGATACTTATGGCTACACCTTC	CASSSTGTDTYGYTF
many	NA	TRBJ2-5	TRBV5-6	TGTGCCAGCAGCTTGCGGCCTAGCTGGAGCCAAGAGACCCAGTACTTC	CASSLRPSWSQETQYF
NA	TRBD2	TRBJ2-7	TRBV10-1	TGCGCCAGCAGTACCTGGACTAGCGGGGAGTCCTACGAGCAGTACTTC	CASSTWTSGESYEQYF
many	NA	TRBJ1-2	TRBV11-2	TGTGCCACCGCTCGGAAGGGTGGCTACACCTTC	CATARKGGYTF
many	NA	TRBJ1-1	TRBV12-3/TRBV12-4	TGTGCCAGCAGCTTCGCCCCAAGGAACACTGAAGCTTTCTTT	CASSFAPRNTEAFF
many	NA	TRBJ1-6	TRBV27	TGTGCCAGCAGTCAGAGGGAGGGATCCCCCCTCCACTTT	CASSQREGSPLHF
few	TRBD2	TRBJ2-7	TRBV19	TGTGCCAGTAGTTCTCTAGCGGGAGCCTACGAGCAGTACTTC	CASSSLAGAYEQYF
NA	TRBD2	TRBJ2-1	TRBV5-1	TGCGCCAGCCGCTCTAGCGGGAGCAGTGGGAATGAGCAGTTCTTC	CASRSSGSSGNEQFF
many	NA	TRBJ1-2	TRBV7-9	TGTGCCAGCAGCTTAGTCGAGAGCCTAGGGGAAGGCTACACCTTC	CASSLVESLGEGYTF
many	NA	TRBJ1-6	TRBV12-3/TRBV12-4	TGTGCCAGCAGTTTCGGGGGAAATTCACCCCTCCACTTT	CASSFGGNSPLHF
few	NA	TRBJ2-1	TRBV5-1	TGCGCCAGCAGCGGCCCGACAGGAGACAATGAGCAGTTCTTC	CASSGPTGDNEQFF
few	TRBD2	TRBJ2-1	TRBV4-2	TGTGCCAGCAGCCAAGTGTTGAGCGGGAGAAACAATGAGCAGTTCTTC	CASSQVLSGRNNEQFF
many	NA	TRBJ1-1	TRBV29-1	TGCAGCATACAAGTCACGATGAACACTGAAGCTTTCTTT	CSIQVTMNTEAFF
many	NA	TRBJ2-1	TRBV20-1	TGCAGTGCTACTCTAGCGCGCTACAATGAGCAGTTCTTC	CSATLARYNEQFF
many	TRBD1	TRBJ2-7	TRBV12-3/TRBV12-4	TGTGCCAGCAGGCCGGGACAGATTTACGAGCAGTACTTC	CASRPGQIYEQYF
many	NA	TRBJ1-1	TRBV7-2	TGTGCCAGCAGCTTAGAGGACCGGCTTGAAAGGGGCCAGAACACTGAAGCTTTCTTT	CASSLEDRLERGQNTEAFF
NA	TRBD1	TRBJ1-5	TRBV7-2	TGTGCCAGCAGCTCGGGGACAGGGGGATCACAGCCCCAGCATTTT	CASSSGTGGSQPQHF
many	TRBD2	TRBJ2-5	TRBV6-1	TGTGCCAGCAGTGAAGCCGGGAGGACCCTGGGGGAGACCCAGTACTTC	CASSEAGRTLGETQYF
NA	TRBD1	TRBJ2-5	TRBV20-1	TGCAGTGCTAGGGACAGGGCGGAGACCCAGTACTTC	CSARDRAETQYF
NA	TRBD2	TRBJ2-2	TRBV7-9	TGTGCCAGCAGCTTAGGGGTGTGGACTAGCGGGTCCGGGGAGCTGTTTTTT	CASSLGVWTSGSGELFF
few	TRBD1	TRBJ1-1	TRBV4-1	TGCGCCAGCAGCCACTCGGGACAGCTCACTGAAGCTTTCTTT	CASSHSGQLTEAFF
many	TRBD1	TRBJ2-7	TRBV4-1	TGCGCCAGCAGCGCCCGGGACAGGGATTACGAGCAGTACTTC	CASSARDRDYEQYF
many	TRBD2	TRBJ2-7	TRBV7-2	TGTGCCAGCAGCCGCCGGGAGGGAACTAGCGACCTCTACGAGCAGTACTTC	CASSRREGTSDLYEQYF